Shown below are 14 T cell receptor beta chains from a single sample sequenced in a study of blood T cell repertoires in COVID-19. Clones were sequenced by immunoSEQ multiplex PCR, and TCRdb holds only the in-frame ones, with some missing. There are some 81,000 clones in the sample; 90% occur only once, and roughly 1% lies in the top ten. Material for sequencing was peripheral blood. The receptors come from a woman aged 50 to 65 in a cohort sampled during active COVID-19.

This chain joins TRBV6-5 and TRBJ1-1, with D perhaps matching TRBD1 (6 bases). The CDR3 has 16 residues. Germline CDR1 reads MNHEY; CDR2 reads SVGAGI. Trimming stripped 2 bases from V and 1 base from J, with 14 bases between. In DNA form, the CDR3 reads TGTGCCAGCAGTTACGGTCTGTCGGGACAGAACACTGAAGCTTTCTTT. Translating it yields CASSYGLSGQNTEAFF.

The chain combines TRBV3-1 (or the pseudogene TRBV3-2) with TRBJ2-7; weak D call: TRBD2 (6 bases). V dropped 4 bases and J dropped 4 bases, with 17 bases sitting between them. Germline-derived CDR1 and CDR2 are LGHDT and YNNKEL (reference sequence). The CDR3 extends over 15 amino acids. The CDR3: CASSPRRDNVYEQYF. CDR3 DNA: TGTGCCAGCAGCCCCAGGCGGGATAACGTTTACGAGCAGTACTTC.

The chain links TRBV9 to TRBJ2-2; TRBD2 matches at 7 bases. The junction had 7 bases not matched to a gene; V was cut back by 4 bases and J by 7 bases. This CDR3 has 14 residues. Per germline, CDR1 SGDLS and CDR2 YYNGEE. The CDR3 loop reads CASSPRGDGGELFF. CDR3 bases: TGTGCCAGCAGCCCCCGGGGGGATGGCGGGGAGCTGTTTTTT.

This chain uses TRBV7-2 with TRBJ2-1, with D perhaps matching TRBD2 (6 bases). The CDR3 length is 14 residues. Germline lookup yields CDR1 SGHTA and CDR2 FQGNSA. Trimming removed 5 bases from V and 8 bases from J, with 16 bases in between. The CDR3 DNA is TGTGCCAGCAGCCGGGACTGGGGCGTCGATGAGCAGTTCTTC. It yields the protein CASSRDWGVDEQFF.

The chain combines TRBV4-2 with TRBJ2-7; 9 nucleotides align to TRBD2. J lost 4 bases, V lost 4 bases, and 14 bases had no gene match. The CDR3 is 17 residues long. Germline CDR1 is LGHNA and CDR2 is YNFKEQ. The DNA for the CDR3 is TGTGCCAGCAGCCTTTACCTAGCTAGCGGGGATCAATACGAGCAGTACTTC. Translation gives CASSLYLASGDQYEQYF.

The chain is built from TRBV28 and TRBJ1-5; TRBD1 might be the D (5 bases). Trimming stripped 5 bases from V and 6 bases from J, with 20 bases between. This CDR3 has 16 amino acids. The V gene's germline CDR1 is MDHEN and CDR2 SYDVKM. The chain's CDR3 is CASSTIFQGRGQPQHF. CDR3 nucleotide sequence: TGTGCCAGCAGTACTATCTTCCAGGGCCGAGGTCAGCCCCAGCATTTT.

This chain connects TRBV11-2 to TRBJ1-1; D perhaps matches TRBD1 (5 bases). Germline CDR1 SGHAT, CDR2 FQNNGV. Deletions cut 3 bases from V and 3 bases from J, with 8 bases between. The CDR3 extends over 13 amino acids. The CDR3 reads CASSFGRDTEAFF. DNA for the CDR3: TGTGCCAGCAGCTTTGGCAGGGACACTGAAGCTTTCTTT.

The V and J genes are TRBV4-1 and TRBJ2-3; D unclear. V gave up 2 bases and J gave up 1 base, with 10 bases separating them. This CDR3 region has 15 residues. Germline V gene sequence: CDR1 MGHRA, CDR2 YSYEKL. For the CDR3, the DNA is TGCGCCAGCAGCCAAAGTCCCAGTGGCACAGATACGCAGTATTTT. Its translation is CASSQSPSGTDTQYF.

The chain is built from TRBV7-3 and TRBJ2-7; 8 bases match TRBD2. CDR1 and CDR2 (germline): SGHTA, FQGTGA. CDR3 length equals 14 residues. The J segment lost 6 bases and the V segment lost 0 bases, leaving 4 bases of the junction unmatched. The CDR3 DNA reads as TGTGCCAGCAGCTTAACGGGACTAGGAGGCGAGCAGTACTTC. Translating gives CASSLTGLGGEQYF.

The V and J genes are TRBV28 and TRBJ2-7, with 8 bases lining up with TRBD1. Germline V gives CDR1 MDHEN, CDR2 SYDVKM. The CDR3 consists of 15 residues. J gave up 5 bases and V 4 bases, and 10 bases lay outside the gene matches. This chain's CDR3 is CASSYPGQGGNEQYF. The CDR3, as DNA: TGTGCCAGCAGTTACCCCGGACAGGGTGGAAACGAGCAGTACTTC. Looking up the rest from reference TRBV28 and TRBJ2-7 gives the full variable domain: DVKVTQSSRYLVKRTGEKVFLECVQDMDHENMFWYRQDPGLGLRLIYFSYDVKMKEKGDIPEGYSVSREKKERFSLILESASTNQTSMYLCASSYPGQGGNEQYFGPGTRLTVT.

The V gene is TRBV18, the J gene TRBJ2-1, with D possibly matching TRBD2 (5 bases). Germline loops: CDR1 KGHSH, CDR2 LQKENI. V was cut by 3 bases and J by 5 bases, with 8 bases left in between. The CDR3 covers 13 residues. The CDR3 protein is CASSPRTDNEQFF. In DNA, the CDR3 is TGTGCCAGCTCACCGCGGACTGACAATGAGCAGTTCTTC. Looking up the rest from reference TRBV18 and TRBJ2-1 gives the full variable domain: NAGVMQNPRHLVRRRGQEARLRCSPMKGHSHVYWYRQLPEEGLKFMVYLQKENIIDESGMPKERFSAEFPKEGPSILRIQQVVRGDSAAYFCASSPRTDNEQFFGPGTRLTVL.

The chain joins TRBV10-3 to TRBJ1-2; TRBD1 matches at 11 bases. CDR1 ENHRY and CDR2 SYGVKD come from the germline V gene. The CDR3 has 14 residues. The V segment lost 3 bases and the J segment 7 bases; nucleotides outside the gene matches: 4. CDR3: CAISDGQGARGYTF. The DNA for the CDR3 is TGTGCCATCAGTGATGGACAGGGGGCGCGTGGCTACACCTTC.

Concerning this clone itself: One end of the junction varies from germline; a read error may be responsible. The J gene is TRBJ2-1, the V gene TRBV7-7, with TRBD2 as a possible D gene (6 bases). CDR3 size: 15 residues. The V gene's germline CDR1 is SSHAT and CDR2 FNYEAQ (reference sequence). CDR3 amino acids: CASSLDSGREGRQFF. Here the CDR3 DNA reads TGTGCTAGCAGCTTAGACTCGGGGCGGGAAGGAAGGCAGTTCTTC.

The chain employs TRBV5-4 and TRBJ2-1; D might be TRBD2 (6 bases). V lost 7 bases and J lost 0, with 14 bases in between. The CDR3 is made up of 15 amino acids. Germline CDR1 SGHNT, CDR2 YYREEE (reference sequence). CDR3: CASATTGSSYNEQFF. As DNA, the CDR3 is TGTGCCAGCGCCACAACCGGGAGCTCCTACAATGAGCAGTTCTTC.